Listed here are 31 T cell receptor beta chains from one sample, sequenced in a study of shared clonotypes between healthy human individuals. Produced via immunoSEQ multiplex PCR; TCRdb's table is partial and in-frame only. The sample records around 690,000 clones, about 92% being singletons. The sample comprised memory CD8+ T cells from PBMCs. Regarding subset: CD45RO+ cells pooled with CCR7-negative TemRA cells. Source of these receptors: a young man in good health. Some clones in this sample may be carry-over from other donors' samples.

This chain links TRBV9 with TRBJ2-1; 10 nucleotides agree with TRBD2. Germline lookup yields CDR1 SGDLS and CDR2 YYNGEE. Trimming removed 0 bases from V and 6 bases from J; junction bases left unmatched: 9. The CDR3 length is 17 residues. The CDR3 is CASSVAPISGRANEQFF. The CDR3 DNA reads TGTGCCAGCAGCGTAGCTCCCATAAGCGGGAGGGCCAATGAGCAGTTCTTC.

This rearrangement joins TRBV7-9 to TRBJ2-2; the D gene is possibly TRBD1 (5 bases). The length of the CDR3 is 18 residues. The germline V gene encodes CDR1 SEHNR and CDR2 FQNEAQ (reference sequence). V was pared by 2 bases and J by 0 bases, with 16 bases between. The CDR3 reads CASSLKTGDNSNTGELFF. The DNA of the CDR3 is TGTGCCAGCAGCTTAAAAACAGGCGACAACTCGAACACCGGGGAGCTGTTTTTT.

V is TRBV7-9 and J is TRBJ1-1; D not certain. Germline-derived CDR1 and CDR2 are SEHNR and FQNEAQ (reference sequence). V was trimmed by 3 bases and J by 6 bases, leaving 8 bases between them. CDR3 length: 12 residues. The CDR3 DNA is TGTGCCAGCAGCTTTGGGGTCGCTGAAGCTTTCTTT. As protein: CASSFGVAEAFF.

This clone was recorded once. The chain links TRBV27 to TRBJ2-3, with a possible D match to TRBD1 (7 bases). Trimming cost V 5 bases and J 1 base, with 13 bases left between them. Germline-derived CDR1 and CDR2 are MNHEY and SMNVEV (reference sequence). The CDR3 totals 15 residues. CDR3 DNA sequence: TGTGCCAGCAGTCCCCAGGGGGAGGGCACAGATACGCAGTATTTT. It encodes CASSPQGEGTDTQYF.

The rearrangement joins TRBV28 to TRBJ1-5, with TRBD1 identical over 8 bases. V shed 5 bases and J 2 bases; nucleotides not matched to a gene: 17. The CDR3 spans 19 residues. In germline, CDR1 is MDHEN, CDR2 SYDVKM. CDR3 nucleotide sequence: TGTGCCAGCAGTGATTTACTCGGACAGGGTGTGATTGGCAATCAGCCCCAGCATTTT. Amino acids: CASSDLLGQGVIGNQPQHF. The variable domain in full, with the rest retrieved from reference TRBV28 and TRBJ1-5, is DVKVTQSSRYLVKRTGEKVFLECVQDMDHENMFWYRQDPGLGLRLIYFSYDVKMKEKGDIPEGYSVSREKKERFSLILESASTNQTSMYLCASSDLLGQGVIGNQPQHFGDGTRLSIL.

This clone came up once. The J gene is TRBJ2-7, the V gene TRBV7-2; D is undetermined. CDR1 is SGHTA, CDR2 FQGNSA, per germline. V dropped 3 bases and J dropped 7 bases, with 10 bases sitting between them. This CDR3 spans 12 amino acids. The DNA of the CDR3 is TGTGCCAGCAGCTTGCTCGCAAGTGAGCAGTACTTC. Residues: CASSLLASEQYF.

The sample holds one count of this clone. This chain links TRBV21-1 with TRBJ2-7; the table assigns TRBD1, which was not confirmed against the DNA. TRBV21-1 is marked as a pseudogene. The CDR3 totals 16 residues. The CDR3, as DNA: TGTGCCAGCAGCAAAGTTTGGACAGGGATCTCCTACGAGCAGTACTTC. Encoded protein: CASSKVWTGISYEQYF.

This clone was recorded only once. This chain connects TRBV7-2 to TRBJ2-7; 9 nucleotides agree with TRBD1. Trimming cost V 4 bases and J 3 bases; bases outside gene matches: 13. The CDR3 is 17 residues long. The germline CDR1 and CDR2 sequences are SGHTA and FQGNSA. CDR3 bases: TGTGCCAGCAGCTCAAGACTCTCGGGACAGGGCCACTACGAGCAGTACTTC. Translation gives CASSSRLSGQGHYEQYF.

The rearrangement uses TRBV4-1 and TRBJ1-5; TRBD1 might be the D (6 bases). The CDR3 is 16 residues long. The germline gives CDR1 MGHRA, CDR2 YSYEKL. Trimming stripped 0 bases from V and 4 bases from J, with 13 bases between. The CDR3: CASSQDPGALNQPQHF. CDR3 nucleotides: TGCGCCAGCAGCCAAGATCCAGGGGCCCTAAATCAGCCCCAGCATTTT.

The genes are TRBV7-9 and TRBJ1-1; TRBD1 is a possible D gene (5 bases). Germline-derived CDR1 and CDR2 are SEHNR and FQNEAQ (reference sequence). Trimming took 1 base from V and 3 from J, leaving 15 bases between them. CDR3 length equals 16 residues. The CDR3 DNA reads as TGTGCCAGCAGCTTAGGGGTCAGGGAAAGGGACACTGAAGCTTTCTTT. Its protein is CASSLGVRERDTEAFF.

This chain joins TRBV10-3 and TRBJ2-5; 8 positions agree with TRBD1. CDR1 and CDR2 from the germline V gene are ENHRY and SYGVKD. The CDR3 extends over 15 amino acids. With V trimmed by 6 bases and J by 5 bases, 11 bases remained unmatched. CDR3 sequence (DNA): TGTGCCATCAGCCCGGGACAGGAGAATCTGGAGACCCAGTACTTC. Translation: CAISPGQENLETQYF.

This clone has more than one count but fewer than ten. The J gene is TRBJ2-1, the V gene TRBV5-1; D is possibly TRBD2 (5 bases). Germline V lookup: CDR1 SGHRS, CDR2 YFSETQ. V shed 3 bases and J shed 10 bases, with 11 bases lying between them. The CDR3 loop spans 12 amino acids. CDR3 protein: CASSWTRGEQFF. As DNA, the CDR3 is TGCGCCAGCAGCTGGACTCGTGGCGAGCAGTTCTTC.

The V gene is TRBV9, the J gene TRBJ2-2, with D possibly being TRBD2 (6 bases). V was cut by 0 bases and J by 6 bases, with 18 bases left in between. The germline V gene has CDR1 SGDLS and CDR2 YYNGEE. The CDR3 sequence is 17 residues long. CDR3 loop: CASSVVPVAGEAGELFF. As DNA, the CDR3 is TGTGCCAGCAGCGTAGTCCCCGTGGCCGGGGAGGCCGGGGAGCTGTTTTTT.

DNA of the CDR3: TGTGCCAGCAGTGTATCCTTAGGACAGGGGAATACGCAGTATTTT. Its translation: CASSVSLGQGNTQYF. The V call is TRBV6-1, the J call TRBJ2-3, with 9 bases lining up with TRBD1. J was trimmed by 7 bases and V by 4 bases; bases with no gene match: 9. CDR3 length: 15 amino acids. Germline CDR1 MNHNS, CDR2 SASEGT.

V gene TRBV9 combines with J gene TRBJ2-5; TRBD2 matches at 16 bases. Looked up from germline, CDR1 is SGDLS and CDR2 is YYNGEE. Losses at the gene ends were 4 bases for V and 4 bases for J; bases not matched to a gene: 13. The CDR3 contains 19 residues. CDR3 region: CASSTRRGTSGRAGETQYF. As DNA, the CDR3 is TGTGCCAGCAGCACCCGAAGGGGGACTAGCGGGAGGGCCGGAGAGACCCAGTACTTC.

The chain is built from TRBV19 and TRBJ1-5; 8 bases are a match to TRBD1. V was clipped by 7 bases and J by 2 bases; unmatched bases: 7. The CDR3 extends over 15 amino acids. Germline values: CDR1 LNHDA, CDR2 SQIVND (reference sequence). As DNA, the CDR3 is TGTGCCAGTACCCCAGACAGGGGAGGCAATCAGCCCCAGCATTTT. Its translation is CASTPDRGGNQPQHF.

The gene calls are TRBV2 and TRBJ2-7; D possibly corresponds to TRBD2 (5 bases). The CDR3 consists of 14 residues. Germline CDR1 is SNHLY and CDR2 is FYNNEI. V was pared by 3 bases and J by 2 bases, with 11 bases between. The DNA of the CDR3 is TGTGCCAGCAGTGACTCTTGGACTGCCTACGAGCAGTACTTC. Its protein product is CASSDSWTAYEQYF.

CDR3 sequence (DNA): TGTGCCAGCAGCTTTGCCCAGGGGGCTTTCAATGAGCAGTTCTTC. Translating it yields CASSFAQGAFNEQFF. The genes are TRBV7-9 and TRBJ2-1, with 8 bases that match TRBD1. CDR1 is SEHNR, CDR2 FQNEAQ, per germline (reference sequence). V dropped 3 bases and J dropped 6; count of bases not matched to a gene: 7. This CDR3 spans 15 amino acids.

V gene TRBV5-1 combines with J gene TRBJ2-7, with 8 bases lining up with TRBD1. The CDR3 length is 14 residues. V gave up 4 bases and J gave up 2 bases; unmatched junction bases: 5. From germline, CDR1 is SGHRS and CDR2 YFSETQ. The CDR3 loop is CASSIPGQAYEQYF. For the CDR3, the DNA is TGCGCCAGCAGCATACCGGGACAGGCCTACGAGCAGTACTTC.

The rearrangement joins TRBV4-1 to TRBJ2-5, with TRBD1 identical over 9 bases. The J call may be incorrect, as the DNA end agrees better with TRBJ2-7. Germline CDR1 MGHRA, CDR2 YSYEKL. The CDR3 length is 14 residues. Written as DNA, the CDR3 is TGCGCCAGCAGCCGTACACGGGACAGGGACGAGCAGTACTTC. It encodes CASSRTRDRDEQYF.

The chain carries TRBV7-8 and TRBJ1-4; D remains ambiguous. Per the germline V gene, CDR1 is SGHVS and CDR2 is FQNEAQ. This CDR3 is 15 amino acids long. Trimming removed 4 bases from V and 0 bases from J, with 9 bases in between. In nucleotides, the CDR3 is TGTGCCAGCAGCTCAACAGCGTCAACTAATGAAAAACTGTTTTTT. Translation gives CASSSTASTNEKLFF. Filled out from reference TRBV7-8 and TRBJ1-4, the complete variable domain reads GAGVSQSPRYKVAKRGQDVALRCDPISGHVSLFWYQQALGQGPEFLTYFQNEAQLDKSGLPSDRFFAERPEGSVSTLKIQRTQQEDSAVYLCASSSTASTNEKLFFGSGTQLSVL.

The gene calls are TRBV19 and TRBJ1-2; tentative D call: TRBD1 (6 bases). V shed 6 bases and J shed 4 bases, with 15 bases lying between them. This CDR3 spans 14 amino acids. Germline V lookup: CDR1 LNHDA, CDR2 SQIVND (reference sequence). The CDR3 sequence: CASRARDTVYGYTF. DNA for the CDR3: TGTGCCAGTAGGGCCCGGGACACAGTCTATGGCTACACCTTC.

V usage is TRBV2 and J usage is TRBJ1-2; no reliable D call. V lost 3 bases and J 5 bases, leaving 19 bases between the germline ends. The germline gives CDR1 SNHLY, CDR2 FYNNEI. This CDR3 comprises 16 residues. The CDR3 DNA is TGTGCCAGCAGTGATGGAGGGAGTAGTCTTCTTTATGGCTACACCTTC. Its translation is CASSDGGSSLLYGYTF.

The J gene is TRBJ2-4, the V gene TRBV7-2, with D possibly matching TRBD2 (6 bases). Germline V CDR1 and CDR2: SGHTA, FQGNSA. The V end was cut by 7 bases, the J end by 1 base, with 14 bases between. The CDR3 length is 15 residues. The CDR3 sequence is CASTTREEAKNIQYF. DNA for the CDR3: TGTGCCAGCACCACAAGGGAGGAGGCCAAAAACATTCAGTACTTC.

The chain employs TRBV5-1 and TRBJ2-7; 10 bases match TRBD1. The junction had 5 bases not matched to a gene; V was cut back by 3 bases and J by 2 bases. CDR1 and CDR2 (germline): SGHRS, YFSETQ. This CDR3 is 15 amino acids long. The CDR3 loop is CASSYGTGVTYEQYF. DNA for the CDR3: TGCGCCAGCAGCTACGGGACAGGGGTAACCTACGAGCAGTACTTC.

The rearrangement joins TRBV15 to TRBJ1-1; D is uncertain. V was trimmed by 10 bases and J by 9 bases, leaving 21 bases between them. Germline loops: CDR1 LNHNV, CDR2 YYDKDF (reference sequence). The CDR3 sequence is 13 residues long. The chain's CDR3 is CAIGSKGLVKAFF. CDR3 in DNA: TGTGCCATAGGGTCCAAAGGCCTGGTTAAAGCTTTCTTT.

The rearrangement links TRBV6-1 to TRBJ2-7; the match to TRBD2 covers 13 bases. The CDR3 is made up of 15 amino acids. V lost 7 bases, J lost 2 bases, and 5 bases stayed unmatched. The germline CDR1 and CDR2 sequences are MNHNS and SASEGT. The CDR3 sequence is CASTEGLAGAYEQYF. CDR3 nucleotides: TGTGCCAGCACCGAAGGACTAGCGGGAGCCTACGAGCAGTACTTC.

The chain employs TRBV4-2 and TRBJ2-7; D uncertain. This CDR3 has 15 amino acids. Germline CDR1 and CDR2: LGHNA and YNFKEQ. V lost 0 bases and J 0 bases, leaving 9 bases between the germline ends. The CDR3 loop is CASSQEHSISYEQYF. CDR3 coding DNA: TGTGCCAGCAGCCAAGAGCACAGTATCTCCTACGAGCAGTACTTC.

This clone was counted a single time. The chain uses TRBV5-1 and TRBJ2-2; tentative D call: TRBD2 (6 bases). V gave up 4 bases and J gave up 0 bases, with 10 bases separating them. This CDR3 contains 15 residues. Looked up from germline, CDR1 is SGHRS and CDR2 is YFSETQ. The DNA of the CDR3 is TGCGCCAGCAGCGGGGGGAGAGCGAACACCGGGGAGCTGTTTTTT. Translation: CASSGGRANTGELFF.

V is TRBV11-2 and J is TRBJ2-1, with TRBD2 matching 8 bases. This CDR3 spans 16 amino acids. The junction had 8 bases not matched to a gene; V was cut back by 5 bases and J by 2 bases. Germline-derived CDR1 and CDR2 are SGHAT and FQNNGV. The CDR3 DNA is TGTGCCAGCAGCCCCCGAGGCGGGAGGCCCTACAATGAGCAGTTCTTC. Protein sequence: CASSPRGGRPYNEQFF. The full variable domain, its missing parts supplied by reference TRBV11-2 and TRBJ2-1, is EAGVAQSPRYKIIEKRQSVAFWCNPISGHATLYWYQQILGQGPKLLIQFQNNGVVDDSQLPKDRFSAERLKGVDSTLKIQPAKLEDSAVYLCASSPRGGRPYNEQFFGPGTRLTVL.

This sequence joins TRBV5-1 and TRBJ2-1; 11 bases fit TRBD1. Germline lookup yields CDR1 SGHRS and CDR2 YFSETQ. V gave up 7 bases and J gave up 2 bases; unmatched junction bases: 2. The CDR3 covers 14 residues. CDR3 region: CASADRGPYNEQFF. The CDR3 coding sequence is TGCGCCAGCGCGGACAGGGGGCCCTACAATGAGCAGTTCTTC.